The 14 T cell receptor beta chains in this list originate from one sample, sequenced in a study of blood T cell repertoires in COVID-19. Here immunoSEQ multiplex PCR was the method, and the copy in TCRdb shows in-frame clones only, minus some. The sample contains under 400,000 clones, 88% of which appear only once. Sequencing was done on a sample of PBMCs or T cells enriched from blood (not recorded which). The receptor set was obtained from a woman aged 30 to 39 who had been exposed to COVID-19.

The chain uses TRBV4-2 and TRBJ2-5; TRBD2 matches 15 bases. CDR1 and CDR2 from the germline V gene are LGHNA and YNFKEQ. This CDR3 has 15 residues. V lost 4 bases to trimming and J lost 7 bases; unmatched junction nucleotides: 4. The CDR3 loop is CASSPGLAGGRTQYF. The CDR3 nucleotides read TGTGCCAGCAGCCCCGGACTAGCGGGAGGGCGGACCCAGTACTTC.

V is TRBV21-1 and J is TRBJ2-7; TRBD2 is the table's D call and was not checked against the DNA. TRBV21-1 is a recognized pseudogene. There are 18 residues in the CDR3. In DNA, the CDR3 is TGTGCCAGCAGCAAATGTGGGAGGGGGCTAGCGGGAGTTGGCGAGCAGTACTTC. Translation gives CASSKCGRGLAGVGEQYF.

The chain combines TRBV5-1 with TRBJ2-1; D is unresolved. The germline V gene encodes CDR1 SGHRS and CDR2 YFSETQ. V lost 4 bases and J lost 5, with 13 bases in between. The CDR3 spans 14 residues. The CDR3 coding sequence is TGCGCCAGCAGCGTAGCCAGTGCAAACAATGAGCAGTTCTTC. It encodes CASSVASANNEQFF.

This clone came up a few times. The V call is TRBV28, the J call TRBJ1-2; tentative D call: TRBD1 (5 bases). In germline, CDR1 is MDHEN, CDR2 SYDVKM. The CDR3 sequence is 13 residues long. V lost 9 bases to trimming and J lost 2 bases, with 13 bases between them. CDR3 in DNA: TGTGCCAGTGGGGGGACGTCCAACTATGGCTACACCTTC. Encoded protein: CASGGTSNYGYTF.

The chain uses TRBV5-5 and TRBJ2-2, with 7 positions matching TRBD1. The germline V gene has CDR1 SGHKS and CDR2 YYEKEE (reference sequence). The CDR3 has 13 amino acids. V was pared by 7 bases and J by 6 bases, with 6 bases of the junction left unmatched. CDR3 bases: TGTGCCAGCGACAGGGAAGCAGCCGGGGAGCTGTTTTTT. Translating it yields CASDREAAGELFF.

The CDR3 here is CAWSVRRTSGIAETQYF. The CDR3 DNA is TGTGCCTGGAGTGTGCGGAGGACTAGCGGCATTGCAGAGACCCAGTACTTC. The gene calls are TRBV30 and TRBJ2-5; 10 nucleotides align to TRBD2. V lost 0 bases, J lost 4 bases, and 11 bases stayed unmatched. Germline V gives CDR1 GTSNPN, CDR2 SVGIG (reference sequence). The CDR3 is made up of 17 amino acids. The full variable domain, with the rest looked up from reference TRBV30 and TRBJ2-5, is SQTIHQWPATLVQPVGSPLSLECTVEGTSNPNLYWYRQAAGRGLQLLFYSVGIGQISSEVPQNLSASRPQDRQFILSSKKLLLSDSGFYLCAWSVRRTSGIAETQYFGPGTRLLVL.

The CDR3 DNA is TGTGCCAGCAGCGACCGAGGGGGGGTTTGGTCCTACGAGCAGTACTTC. Protein: CASSDRGGVWSYEQYF. The J gene is TRBJ2-7, the V gene TRBV5-5; the D gene is possibly TRBD2 (7 bases). Germline V CDR1 and CDR2: SGHKS, YYEKEE (reference sequence). The V end lost 4 bases, the J end lost 1 base, and 18 bases lay between the germline ends. The CDR3 is made up of 16 amino acids.

The rearrangement joins TRBV19 to TRBJ2-3; TRBD1 is a possible D gene (5 bases). CDR3 length: 14 amino acids. Germline V gene data show CDR1 as LNHDA and CDR2 as SQIVND (reference sequence). Trimming cost V 6 bases and J 1 base, with 11 bases left between them. The CDR3, as DNA: TGTGCCAGTAGGAATCTACAGGGCACAGATACGCAGTATTTT. Encoded protein: CASRNLQGTDTQYF.

The V and J genes are TRBV19 and TRBJ2-1; possible D gene TRBD1, 6 bases. Germline V gene sequence: CDR1 LNHDA, CDR2 SQIVND (reference sequence). Trimming shortened V by 1 base and J by 6 bases, and 13 bases separated the two germline ends. The CDR3 extends over 15 amino acids. This CDR3 reads CASSIGAGDVNEQFF. CDR3 sequence (DNA): TGTGCCAGTAGTATAGGGGCAGGGGATGTCAATGAGCAGTTCTTC.

The chain has TRBV18 and TRBJ2-2, with TRBD2 identical over 10 bases. After removal of 2 bases from V and 5 bases from J, the junction contained 8 bases not matched to a gene. The CDR3 runs to 17 residues. In germline, CDR1 is KGHSH, CDR2 LQKENI. CDR3 sequence reads: CASSPSASGSWTGELFF. DNA of the CDR3: TGTGCCAGCTCACCATCGGCTAGCGGGAGTTGGACCGGGGAGCTGTTTTTT.

The rearrangement joins TRBV5-1 to TRBJ2-3; D is perhaps TRBD1 (5 bases). The length of the CDR3 is 14 residues. Germline V lookup: CDR1 SGHRS, CDR2 YFSETQ. The V and J ends lost 2 bases and 3 bases respectively, with 10 bases between them. The CDR3 is CASSLGRETDTQYF. The CDR3 coding sequence is TGCGCCAGCAGCTTAGGCAGGGAAACAGATACGCAGTATTTT.

The chain links TRBV28 to TRBJ1-2, with 7 bases that match TRBD1. CDR3 length: 14 amino acids. With 6 bases clipped from V and 4 bases from J, the junction kept 8 bases outside the gene matches. Per germline, CDR1 MDHEN and CDR2 SYDVKM. In DNA, the CDR3 is TGTGCCAGCAGGAGAGACAGGGATACCTATGGCTACACCTTC. It encodes CASRRDRDTYGYTF.

The gene calls are TRBV25-1 and TRBJ2-5; possibly TRBD2 for D (6 bases). The CDR3 loop spans 15 amino acids. CDR1 is MGHDK and CDR2 is SYGVNS in the germline V gene. Trimming left V 4 bases short and J 5 bases short, with 17 bases between. CDR3 DNA: TGTGCCAGCAGTGCCCGCGGGGCGGGCTTGGAGACCCAGTACTTC. Translation: CASSARGAGLETQYF.

The chain uses TRBV18 and TRBJ2-7, with D tentatively TRBD1 (7 bases). V lost 4 bases and J 1 base, leaving 14 bases between the germline ends. In germline, CDR1 is KGHSH, CDR2 LQKENI. This CDR3 spans 15 amino acids. The CDR3 nucleotides are TGTGCCAGCTCACACACGCGGGACAGTTCCTACGAGCAGTACTTC. This codes for CASSHTRDSSYEQYF.